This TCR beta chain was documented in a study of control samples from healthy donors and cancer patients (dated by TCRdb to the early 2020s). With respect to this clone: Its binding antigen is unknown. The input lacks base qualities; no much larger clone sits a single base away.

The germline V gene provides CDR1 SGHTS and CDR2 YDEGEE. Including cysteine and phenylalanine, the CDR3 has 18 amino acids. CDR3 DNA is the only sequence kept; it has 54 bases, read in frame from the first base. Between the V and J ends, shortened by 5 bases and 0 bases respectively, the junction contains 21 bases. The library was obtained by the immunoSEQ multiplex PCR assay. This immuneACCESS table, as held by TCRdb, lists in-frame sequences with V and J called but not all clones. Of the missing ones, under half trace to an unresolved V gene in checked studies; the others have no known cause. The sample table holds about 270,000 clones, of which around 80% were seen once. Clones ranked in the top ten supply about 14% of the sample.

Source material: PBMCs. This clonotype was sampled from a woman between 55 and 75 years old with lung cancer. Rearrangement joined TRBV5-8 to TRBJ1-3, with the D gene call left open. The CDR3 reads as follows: CASSSRASGRISGNTIYF. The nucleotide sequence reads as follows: TGTGCCAGCAGTTCTCGAGCATCAGGACGGATCTCTGGAAACACCATATATTTT.